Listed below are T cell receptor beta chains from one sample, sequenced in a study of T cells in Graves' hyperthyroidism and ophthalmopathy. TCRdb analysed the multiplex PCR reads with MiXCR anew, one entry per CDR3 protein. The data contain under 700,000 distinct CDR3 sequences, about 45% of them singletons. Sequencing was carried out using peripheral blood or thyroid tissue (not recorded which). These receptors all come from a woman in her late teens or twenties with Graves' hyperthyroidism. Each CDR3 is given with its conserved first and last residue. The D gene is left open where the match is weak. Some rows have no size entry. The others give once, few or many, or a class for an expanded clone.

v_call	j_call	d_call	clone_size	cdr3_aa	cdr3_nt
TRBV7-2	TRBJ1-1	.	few	CASSRQPGDTEAFF	TGTGCCAGCAGTCGACAGCCGGGGGACACTGAAGCTTTCTTT
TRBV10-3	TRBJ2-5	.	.	CAISDNDETQYF	TGTGCCATCAGTGACAACGATGAGACCCAGTACTTC
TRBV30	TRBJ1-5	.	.	CAWSVMAGSQPQHF	TGTGCCTGGAGTGTGATGGCAGGGAGCCAGCCCCAGCATTTT
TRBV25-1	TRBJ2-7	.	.	CASSEYSAYEQYF	TGTGCCAGCAGTGAATATTCGGCCTACGAGCAGTACTTC
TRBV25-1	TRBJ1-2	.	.	CASQDQRGNYYGYTF	TGTGCCAGCCAAGATCAACGGGGGAATTACTATGGCTACACCTTC
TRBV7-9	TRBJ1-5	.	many	CASSTQGSNQPQHF	TGTGCCAGCAGCACACAGGGAAGCAATCAGCCCCAGCATTTT
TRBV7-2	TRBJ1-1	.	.	CASSLLRGSTEAFF	TGTGCCAGCAGCTTACTAAGGGGAAGCACTGAAGCTTTCTTT
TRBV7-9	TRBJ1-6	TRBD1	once	CASSLEGTGQSEPLHF	TGTGCCAGCAGCTTAGAAGGGACGGGACAGTCAGAACCCCTCCACTTT
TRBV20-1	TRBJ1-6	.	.	CRNRGRGSYNSPLHF	TGCAGGAACAGAGGGCGCGGCTCCTATAATTCACCCCTCCACTTT
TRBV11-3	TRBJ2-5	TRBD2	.	CASLAAGGNRETQYF	TGTGCTAGCCTTGCGGCGGGAGGGAACAGGGAGACCCAGTACTTC